This TCR beta chain derives from a study of T cell responses to AZD1222 COVID-19 vaccine. Study summary: Some second doses came at about 4 weeks and others at about 12 weeks; these were pooled.

Study-level findings and limits: None of the repertoires were sampled until the peak T cell response had passed. Donors skewed white British and female; clonal diversity was possibly underestimated. The study found vaccine-associated CD4 TCRs spanning spike, dominant at 160-218 and 743-854.

TCRdb keeps only in-frame clones here, not all; method: immunoSEQ multiplex PCR. The table lists about 110,000 clones, roughly 85% of them singletons. Looked up from germline, CDR1 is MGHRA and CDR2 is YSYEKL. The CDR3 is 13 residues long. Trimming removed 4 bases from V and 0 bases from J, with 7 bases in between. Worth noting for this clone: What it binds is unknown.

The receptor was derived from an adult in good health. The chain joins TRBV4-1 to TRBJ2-7, with a possible D match to TRBD1 (6 bases). Sequences were derived from peripheral blood, sampled on day 0 of AZD1222 vaccination. CDR3: CASSPDSSYEQYF. CDR3 sequence (DNA): TGCGCCAGCAGCCCGGACAGCTCCTACGAGCAGTACTTC.